This TCR beta chain stems from a study of CD8+ T cells in alopecia areata. V was clipped by 0 bases and J by 7 bases, with 12 bases between them. This CDR3 has 15 residues. CDR1 is LGHNA and CDR2 is YNFKEQ in the germline V gene. Extraction of RNA preceded its reverse transcription into cDNA, which served as the sequencing template. Profiling relied on immunoSEQ multiplex PCR, and the TCRdb table lists in-frame clones only, not all of them. The profile shows fewer than 200,000 clones, approximately 59% of them singletons. This TCR came from a human donor with alopecia areata. Source: CD4+ T cells sorted from blood, taken at week 0. This sequence joins TRBV4-2 and TRBJ1-4; D gene unclear. For the CDR3, the DNA is TGTGCCAGCAGCCAAGATTGGCGGTCCTTTGAAAAACTGTTTTTT. Amino acids: CASSQDWRSFEKLFF.